A single sample is the source of the 8 T cell receptor beta chains below, sequenced in a study of blood T cell repertoires in COVID-19. Clones were sequenced by immunoSEQ multiplex PCR, and TCRdb holds only the in-frame ones, with some missing. This table holds some 260,000 clones, 82% found once. The sample was peripheral blood. The receptors originated from a woman of 80 years or more with active or convalescent COVID-19.

The CDR3 nucleotides read TGTGCCAGCAGCCAGGACAGGGGGACAGAGACCCAGTACTTC. As protein: CASSQDRGTETQYF. The chain recombines TRBV11-3 with TRBJ2-5; 10 nucleotides line up with TRBD1. This CDR3 is built from 14 residues. Germline V gene lookup returns CDR1 SGHNT and CDR2 YENEEA. V lost 5 bases, J lost 4 bases, and 4 bases stayed unmatched.

This chain connects TRBV9 to TRBJ1-1, with TRBD1 matching over 7 bases. Germline CDR1 reads SGDLS; CDR2 reads YYNGEE. This CDR3 has 15 amino acids. Trimming removed 3 bases from V and 0 bases from J; junction bases left unmatched: 5. The CDR3 spells CASSGRTGMNTEAFF. In DNA form, the CDR3 reads TGTGCCAGCAGCGGGCGGACAGGAATGAACACTGAAGCTTTCTTT. Drawing the rest from reference TRBV9 and TRBJ1-1, the complete variable domain is DSGVTQTPKHLITATGQRVTLRCSPRSGDLSVYWYQQSLDQGLQFLIQYYNGEERAKGNILERFSAQQFPDLHSELNLSSLELGDSALYFCASSGRTGMNTEAFFGQGTRLTVV.

The gene calls are TRBV7-9 and TRBJ1-4; maybe TRBD1 (5 bases). The V gene lost 2 bases and the J gene lost 6 bases, with 10 bases spanning the gap. Germline V gene data show CDR1 as SEHNR and CDR2 as FQNEAQ (reference sequence). This CDR3 spans 14 amino acids. The CDR3 loop reads CASSLQGRHEKLFF. CDR3 nucleotide sequence: TGTGCCAGCAGCTTACAGGGTCGGCATGAAAAACTGTTTTTT. Variable domain in full (rest from reference TRBV7-9 and TRBJ1-4): DTGVSQNPRHKITKRGQNVTFRCDPISEHNRLYWYRQTLGQGPEFLTYFQNEAQLEKSRLLSDRFSAERPKGSFSTLEIQRTEQGDSAMYLCASSLQGRHEKLFFGSGTQLSVL.

This clone was detected only once. The chain has TRBV5-1 and TRBJ1-2; 7 nucleotides line up with TRBD1. V lost 4 bases, J lost 0 bases, and 3 bases stayed unmatched. Looked up from germline, CDR1 is SGHRS and CDR2 is YFSETQ. This CDR3 has 14 residues. The CDR3 DNA sequence: TGCGCCAGCAGCGGGGGACAGACTAACTATGGCTACACCTTC. Translating gives CASSGGQTNYGYTF.

This clone has only a few counts. This sequence joins TRBV29-1 and TRBJ2-5; D gene uncertain. Germline CDR1 reads SQVTM; CDR2 reads ANQGSEA. Trimming left V 5 bases short and J 4 bases short, with 5 bases between. The CDR3 sequence is 10 residues long. The CDR3 loop reads CSVSIETQYF. CDR3 nucleotide sequence: TGCAGCGTTTCAATAGAGACCCAGTACTTC.

As DNA, the CDR3 is TGTGCCAGCAGGACAGGACAGAACACTGAAGCTTTCTTT. Protein: CASRTGQNTEAFF. The chain combines TRBV6-5 with TRBJ1-1; TRBD1 is a possible D gene (6 bases). The CDR3 has 13 residues. Trimming removed 6 bases at V and 1 base at J, with 9 bases between. CDR1 is MNHEY, CDR2 SVGAGI, per germline.

V gene TRBV5-1 combines with J gene TRBJ1-2; 8 bases are a match to TRBD1. Trimming took 4 bases from V and 3 from J; bases not matched to a gene: 8. Germline V lookup: CDR1 SGHRS, CDR2 YFSETQ. This CDR3 contains 15 residues. The CDR3 DNA is TGCGCCAGCAGCCTAAGGACAGGGTCGGACTATGGCTACACCTTC. Its translation is CASSLRTGSDYGYTF.

This chain connects TRBV6-5 to TRBJ2-2; TRBD1 is a possible D gene (6 bases). Trimming shortened V by 6 bases and J by 1 base, and 12 bases separated the two germline ends. The CDR3 has 15 residues. In germline, CDR1 is MNHEY, CDR2 SVGAGI. This chain's CDR3 is CASRQGRGNTGELFF. CDR3 DNA: TGTGCCAGCAGACAGGGACGGGGGAACACCGGGGAGCTGTTTTTT.